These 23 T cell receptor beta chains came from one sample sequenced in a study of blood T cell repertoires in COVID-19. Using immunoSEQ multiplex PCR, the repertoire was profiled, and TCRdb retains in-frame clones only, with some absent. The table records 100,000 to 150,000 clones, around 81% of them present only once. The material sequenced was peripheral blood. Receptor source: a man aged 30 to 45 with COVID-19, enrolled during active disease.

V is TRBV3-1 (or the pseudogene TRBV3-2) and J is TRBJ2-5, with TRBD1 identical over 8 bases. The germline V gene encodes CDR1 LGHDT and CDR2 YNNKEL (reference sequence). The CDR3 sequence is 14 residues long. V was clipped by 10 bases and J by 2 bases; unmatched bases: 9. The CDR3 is CAKDGQGEQETQYF. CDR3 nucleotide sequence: TGTGCCAAAGACGGACAGGGCGAGCAAGAGACCCAGTACTTC.

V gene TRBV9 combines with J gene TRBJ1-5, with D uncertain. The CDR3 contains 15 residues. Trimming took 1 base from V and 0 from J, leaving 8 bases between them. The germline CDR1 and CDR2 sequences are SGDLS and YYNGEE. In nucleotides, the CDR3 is TGTGCCAGCAGCGTAACGGGGATTAGCAATCAGCCCCAGCATTTT. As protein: CASSVTGISNQPQHF.

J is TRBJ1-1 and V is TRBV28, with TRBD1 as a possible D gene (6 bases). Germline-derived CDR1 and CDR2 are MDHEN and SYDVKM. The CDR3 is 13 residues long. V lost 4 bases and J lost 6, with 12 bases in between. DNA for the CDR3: TGTGCCAGCAGTTCCACCGACAGGTCTGAAGCTTTCTTT. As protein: CASSSTDRSEAFF.

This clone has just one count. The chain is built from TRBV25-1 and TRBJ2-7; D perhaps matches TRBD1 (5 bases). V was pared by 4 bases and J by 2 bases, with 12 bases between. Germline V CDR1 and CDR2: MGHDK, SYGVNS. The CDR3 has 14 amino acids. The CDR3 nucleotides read TGTGCCAGCAGTGTCATTGGGGCTGCCTACGAGCAGTACTTC. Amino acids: CASSVIGAAYEQYF.

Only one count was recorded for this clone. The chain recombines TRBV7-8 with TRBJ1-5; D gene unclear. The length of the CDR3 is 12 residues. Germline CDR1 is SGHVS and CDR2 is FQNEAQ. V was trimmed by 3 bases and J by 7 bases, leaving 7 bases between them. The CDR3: CASSLTLQPQHF. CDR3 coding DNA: TGTGCCAGCAGCTTGACTCTACAGCCCCAGCATTTT. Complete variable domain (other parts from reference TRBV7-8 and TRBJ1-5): GAGVSQSPRYKVAKRGQDVALRCDPISGHVSLFWYQQALGQGPEFLTYFQNEAQLDKSGLPSDRFFAERPEGSVSTLKIQRTQQEDSAVYLCASSLTLQPQHFGDGTRLSIL.

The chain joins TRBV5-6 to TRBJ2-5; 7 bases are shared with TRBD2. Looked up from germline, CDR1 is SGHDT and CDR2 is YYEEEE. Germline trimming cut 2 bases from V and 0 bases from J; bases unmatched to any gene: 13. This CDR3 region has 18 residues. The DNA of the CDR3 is TGTGCCAGCAGCTTCGATCCCGGGGCAGCGGGGTACCAAGAGACCCAGTACTTC. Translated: CASSFDPGAAGYQETQYF.

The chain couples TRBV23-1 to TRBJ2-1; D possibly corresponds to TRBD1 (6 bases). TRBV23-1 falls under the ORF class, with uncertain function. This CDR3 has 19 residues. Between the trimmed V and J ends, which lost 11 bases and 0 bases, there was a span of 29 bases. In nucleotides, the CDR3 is TGCGCCTTCGGATCTAGGGACACGGTCTCGGCAAGCTCCTACAATGAGCAGTTCTTC. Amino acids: CAFGSRDTVSASSYNEQFF.

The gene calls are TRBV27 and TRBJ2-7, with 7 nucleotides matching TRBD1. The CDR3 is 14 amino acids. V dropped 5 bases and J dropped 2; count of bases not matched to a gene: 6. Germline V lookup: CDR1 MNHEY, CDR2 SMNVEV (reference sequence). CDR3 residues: CASSADRSPYEQYF. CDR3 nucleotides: TGTGCCAGCAGTGCGGACAGGAGTCCCTACGAGCAGTACTTC.

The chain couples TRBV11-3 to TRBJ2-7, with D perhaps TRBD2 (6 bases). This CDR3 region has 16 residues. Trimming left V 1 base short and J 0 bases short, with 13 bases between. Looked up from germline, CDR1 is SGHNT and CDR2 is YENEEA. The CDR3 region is CASSLGRAGSSYEQYF. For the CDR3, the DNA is TGTGCCAGCAGCTTAGGTCGGGCGGGGAGCTCCTACGAGCAGTACTTC.

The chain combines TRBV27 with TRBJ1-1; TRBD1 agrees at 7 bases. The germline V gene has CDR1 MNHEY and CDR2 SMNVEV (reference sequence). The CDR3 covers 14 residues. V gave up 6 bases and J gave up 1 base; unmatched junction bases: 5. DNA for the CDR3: TGTGCCAGCAGCCGACAGGGCGGGAACACTGAAGCTTTCTTT. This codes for CASSRQGGNTEAFF.

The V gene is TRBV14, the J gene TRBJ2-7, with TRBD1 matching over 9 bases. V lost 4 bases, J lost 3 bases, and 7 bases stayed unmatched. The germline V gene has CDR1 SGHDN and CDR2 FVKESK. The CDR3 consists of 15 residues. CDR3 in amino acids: CASSRPGQGVYEQYF. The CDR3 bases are TGTGCCAGCAGCCGTCCGGGACAGGGAGTCTACGAGCAGTACTTC.

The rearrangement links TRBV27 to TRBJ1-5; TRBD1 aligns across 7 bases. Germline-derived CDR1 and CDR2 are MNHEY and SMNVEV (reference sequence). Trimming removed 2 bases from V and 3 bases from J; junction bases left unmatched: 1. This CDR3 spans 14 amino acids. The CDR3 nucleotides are TGTGCCAGCAGTTTAGGACAGGACAATCAGCCCCAGCATTTT. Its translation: CASSLGQDNQPQHF.

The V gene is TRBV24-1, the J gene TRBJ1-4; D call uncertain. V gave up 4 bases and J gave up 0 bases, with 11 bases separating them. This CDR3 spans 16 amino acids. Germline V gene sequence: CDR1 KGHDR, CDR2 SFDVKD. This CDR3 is CATSESNSATNEKLFF. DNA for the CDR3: TGTGCCACCAGTGAATCAAACAGTGCAACTAATGAAAAACTGTTTTTT.

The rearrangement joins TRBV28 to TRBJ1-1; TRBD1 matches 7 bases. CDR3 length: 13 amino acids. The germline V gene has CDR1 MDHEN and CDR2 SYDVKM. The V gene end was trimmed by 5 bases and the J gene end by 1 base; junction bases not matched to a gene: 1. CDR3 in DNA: TGTGCCAGCAGTGCAGGGGGGAACACTGAAGCTTTCTTT. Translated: CASSAGGNTEAFF.

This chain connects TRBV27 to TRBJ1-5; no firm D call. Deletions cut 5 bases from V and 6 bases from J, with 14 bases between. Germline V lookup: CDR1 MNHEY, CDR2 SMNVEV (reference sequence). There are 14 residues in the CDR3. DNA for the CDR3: TGTGCCAGCAGTCTTGGGAGTCTCAGTCAGCCCCAGCATTTT. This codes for CASSLGSLSQPQHF.

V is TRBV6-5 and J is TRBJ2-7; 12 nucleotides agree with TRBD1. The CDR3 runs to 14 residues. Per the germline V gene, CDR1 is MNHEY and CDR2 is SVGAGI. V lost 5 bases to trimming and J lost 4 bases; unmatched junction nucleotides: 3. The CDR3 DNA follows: TGTGCCAGCAGTACGGGACAGGGGGCTTACGAGCAGTACTTC. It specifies CASSTGQGAYEQYF.

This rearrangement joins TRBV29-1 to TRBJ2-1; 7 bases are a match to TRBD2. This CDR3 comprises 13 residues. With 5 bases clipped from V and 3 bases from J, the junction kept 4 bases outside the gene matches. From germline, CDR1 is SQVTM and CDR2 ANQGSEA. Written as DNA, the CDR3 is TGCAGCGTTCAGCGGGGTGACTACAATGAGCAGTTCTTC. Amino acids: CSVQRGDYNEQFF.

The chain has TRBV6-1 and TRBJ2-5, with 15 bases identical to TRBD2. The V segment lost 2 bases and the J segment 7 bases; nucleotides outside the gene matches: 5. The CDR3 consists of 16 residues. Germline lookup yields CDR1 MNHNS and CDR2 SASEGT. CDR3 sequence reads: CASSELPGLAGGTQYF. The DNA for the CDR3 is TGTGCCAGCAGTGAACTCCCGGGACTAGCGGGAGGGACCCAGTACTTC.

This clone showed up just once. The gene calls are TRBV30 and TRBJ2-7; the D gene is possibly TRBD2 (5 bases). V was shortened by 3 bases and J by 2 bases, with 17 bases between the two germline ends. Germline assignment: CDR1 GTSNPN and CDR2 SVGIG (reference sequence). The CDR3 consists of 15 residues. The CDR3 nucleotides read TGTGCCTGGAGACGCGGCGTTAGCGAGGCCTACGAGCAGTACTTC. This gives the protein CAWRRGVSEAYEQYF.

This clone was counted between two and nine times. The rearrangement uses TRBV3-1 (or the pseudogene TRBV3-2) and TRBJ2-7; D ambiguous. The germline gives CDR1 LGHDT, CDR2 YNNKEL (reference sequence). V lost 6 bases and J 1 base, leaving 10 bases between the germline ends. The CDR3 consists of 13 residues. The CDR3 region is CASSGSESYEQYF. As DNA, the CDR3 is TGTGCCAGCAGTGGTTCGGAGTCCTACGAGCAGTACTTC.

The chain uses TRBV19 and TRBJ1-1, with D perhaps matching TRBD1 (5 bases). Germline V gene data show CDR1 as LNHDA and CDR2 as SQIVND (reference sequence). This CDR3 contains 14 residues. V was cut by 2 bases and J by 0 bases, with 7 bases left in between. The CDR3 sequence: CASSITGMNTEAFF. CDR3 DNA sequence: TGTGCCAGTAGTATAACAGGCATGAACACTGAAGCTTTCTTT. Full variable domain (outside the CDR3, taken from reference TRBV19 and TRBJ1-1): DGGITQSPKYLFRKEGQNVTLSCEQNLNHDAMYWYRQDPGQGLRLIYYSQIVNDFQKGDIAEGYSVSREKKESFPLTVTSAQKNPTAFYLCASSITGMNTEAFFGQGTRLTVV.

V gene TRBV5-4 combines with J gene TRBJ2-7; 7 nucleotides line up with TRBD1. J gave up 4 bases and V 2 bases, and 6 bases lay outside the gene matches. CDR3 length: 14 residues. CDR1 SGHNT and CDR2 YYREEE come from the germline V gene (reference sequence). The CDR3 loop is CASSLQGNKYEQYF. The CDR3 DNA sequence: TGTGCCAGCAGCTTACAGGGGAATAAGTACGAGCAGTACTTC.

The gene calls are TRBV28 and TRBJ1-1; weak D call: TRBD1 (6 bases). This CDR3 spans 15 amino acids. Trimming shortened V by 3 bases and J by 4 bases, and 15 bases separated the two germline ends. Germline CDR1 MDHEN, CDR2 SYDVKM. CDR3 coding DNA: TGTGCCAGCAGTTTCCCCTACAGGGATGGCACTGAAGCTTTCTTT. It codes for CASSFPYRDGTEAFF.